This T cell receptor beta chain was captured by sequencing in a study of blood T cell repertoires in COVID-19. Overall study context: The origin of the acute and convalescent COVID-19 samples was the United States, Italy and Spain.

Participants spanned ages 18 to 89 years and resided in 20 to 30 US areas. The CDR3 covers 13 residues. Trimming took 0 bases from V and 15 from J; bases not matched to a gene: 8. Germline assignment: CDR1 SGDLS and CDR2 YYNGEE. Authors' data handling: From reference gene primer amplification, estimates of nucleated cell counts were derived. Using immunoSEQ multiplex PCR, the repertoire was profiled, and TCRdb retains in-frame clones only, with some absent. V and J calls and clone size are as listed in that table; D and trimming were resolved from the DNA. The repertoire has 320,000 or so clones, approximately 88% of them found once; the top ten carry less than 5.5%.

The chain joins TRBV9 to TRBJ2-1; 8 nucleotides match TRBD2. The clonotype was recovered from a man aged 25 to 40 who had recovered from COVID-19. Sequenced sample: PBMCs or T cells enriched from blood (not recorded which). The CDR3 DNA is TGTGCCAGCAGCGTAGTGAACGGGGGGGCCCTGTTCTTC. This translates into CASSVVNGGALFF.